Described below is a single TCR beta chain sequence and its context. The antigen is not known. The data belong to a study of shared clonotypes between healthy human individuals. Points from the study as a whole: Clonotypes shared by all four donors outscored non-shared clonotypes in generation probability.

CDR3 length: 14 amino acids. CDR1 MNHEY and CDR2 SVGAGI come from the germline V gene. V gave up 3 bases and J gave up 4 bases, with 10 bases separating them. The protocol was immunoSEQ multiplex PCR, while the TCRdb copy is restricted to in-frame clones and leaves out a portion. The table shows 2 million to 3 million clones, with over 85% occurring only once. The TCR sequence derives from a man younger than 35 in good health. Some clones in this sample may be carry-over from other donors' samples. The chain carries TRBV6-5 and TRBJ1-3; D possibly corresponds to TRBD1 (6 bases). Sequenced input: naive CD4+ T cells from PBMCs. The subset here: CD45RA+ positively selected. DNA for the CDR3: TGTGCCAGCAGTTATGGGGGCTTAGGAAACACCATATATTTT. Encoded protein: CASSYGGLGNTIYF.